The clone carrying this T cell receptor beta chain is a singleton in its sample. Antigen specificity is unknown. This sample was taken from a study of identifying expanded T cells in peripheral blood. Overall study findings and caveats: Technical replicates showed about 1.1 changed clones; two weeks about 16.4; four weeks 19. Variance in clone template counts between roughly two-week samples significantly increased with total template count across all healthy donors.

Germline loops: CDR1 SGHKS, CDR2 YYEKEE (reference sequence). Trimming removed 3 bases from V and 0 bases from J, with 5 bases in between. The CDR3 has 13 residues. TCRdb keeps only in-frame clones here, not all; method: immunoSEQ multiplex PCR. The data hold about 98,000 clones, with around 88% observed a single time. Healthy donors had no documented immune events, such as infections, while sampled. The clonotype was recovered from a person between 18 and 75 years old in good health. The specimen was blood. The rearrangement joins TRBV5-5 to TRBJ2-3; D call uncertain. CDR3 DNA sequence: TGTGCCAGCAGCTACCGGAGCACAGATACGCAGTATTTT. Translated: CASSYRSTDTQYF.